Below are 3 T cell receptor beta chains sequenced from a single sample in a study of T cell clones after liver transplantation. Some clones are missing from TCRdb's copy, which holds only in-frame ones; the method was immunoSEQ multiplex PCR. The sample gives 95,000 to 110,000 clones, 75% to 90% of which show up once; about 1% is in the top ten. The sequenced sample was CD4+ T cells from blood, obtained before liver transplant. Receptors originate from a human donor who received a liver transplant.

The J gene is TRBJ2-2, the V gene TRBV5-1, with TRBD2 as a possible D gene (6 bases). The CDR3 is made up of 15 amino acids. Germline V gene lookup returns CDR1 SGHRS and CDR2 YFSETQ. With 5 bases removed from V and 5 bases from J, the gap between germline ends came to 16 bases. The CDR3 coding sequence is TGCGCCAGCAGGGGTTGGCAGGGAGGAACCGGGGAGCTGTTTTTT. This translates into CASRGWQGGTGELFF.

Of note for this clone: Other nucleotide sequences from this sample produce the same CDR3. The chain recombines TRBV7-9 with TRBJ2-1, with unresolved D. Trimming removed 5 bases at V and 0 bases at J, with 11 bases between. CDR1 and CDR2 (germline): SEHNR, FQNEAQ (reference sequence). The CDR3 extends over 15 amino acids. The CDR3: CASSPRTASYNEQFF. The CDR3 DNA follows: TGTGCCAGCAGCCCCCGGACGGCCTCCTACAATGAGCAGTTCTTC.

This chain connects TRBV28 to TRBJ1-5; D is possibly TRBD1 (6 bases). Germline V gene sequence: CDR1 MDHEN, CDR2 SYDVKM. V lost 5 bases and J 1 base, leaving 18 bases between the germline ends. The CDR3 covers 17 residues. The CDR3 protein is CASSPSGTTVSNQPQHF. The CDR3 nucleotides read TGTGCCAGCAGTCCCTCCGGGACAACTGTCAGCAATCAGCCCCAGCATTTT.